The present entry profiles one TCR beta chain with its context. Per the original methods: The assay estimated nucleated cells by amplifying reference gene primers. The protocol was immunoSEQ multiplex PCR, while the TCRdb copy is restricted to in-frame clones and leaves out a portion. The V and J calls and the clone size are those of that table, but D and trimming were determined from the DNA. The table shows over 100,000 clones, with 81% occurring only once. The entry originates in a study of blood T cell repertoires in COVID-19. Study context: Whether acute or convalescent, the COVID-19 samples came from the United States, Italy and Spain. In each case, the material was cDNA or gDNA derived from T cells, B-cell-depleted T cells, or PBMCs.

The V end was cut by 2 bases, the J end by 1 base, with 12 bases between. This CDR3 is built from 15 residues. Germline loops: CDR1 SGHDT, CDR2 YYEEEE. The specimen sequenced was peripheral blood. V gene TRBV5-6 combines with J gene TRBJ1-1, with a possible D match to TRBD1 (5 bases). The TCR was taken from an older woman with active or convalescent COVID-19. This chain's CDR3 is CASSLGGHQNTEAFF. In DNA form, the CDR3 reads TGTGCCAGCAGCTTAGGCGGACACCAGAACACTGAAGCTTTCTTT.